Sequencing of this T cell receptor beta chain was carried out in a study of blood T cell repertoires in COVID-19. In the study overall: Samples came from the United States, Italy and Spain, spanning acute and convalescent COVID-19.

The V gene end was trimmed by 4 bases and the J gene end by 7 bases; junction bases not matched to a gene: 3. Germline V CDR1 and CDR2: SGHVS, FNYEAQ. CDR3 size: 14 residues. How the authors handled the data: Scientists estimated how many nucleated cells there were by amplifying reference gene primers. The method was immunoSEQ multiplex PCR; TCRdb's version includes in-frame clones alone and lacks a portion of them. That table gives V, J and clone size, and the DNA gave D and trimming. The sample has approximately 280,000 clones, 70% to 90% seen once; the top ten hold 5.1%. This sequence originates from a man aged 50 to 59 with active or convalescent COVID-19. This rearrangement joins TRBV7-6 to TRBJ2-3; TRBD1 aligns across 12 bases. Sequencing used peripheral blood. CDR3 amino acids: CASSSGQGANTQYF. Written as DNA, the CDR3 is TGTGCCAGCAGCTCGGGACAGGGGGCAAATACGCAGTATTTT.